This passage covers 8 T cell receptor beta chains from one sample sequenced in a study of cytotoxic CD8 clonotypes in ibrutinib-treated CLL. TCRdb's copy holds only in-frame clones and misses some; the assay was immunoSEQ multiplex PCR. The sample holds hundreds of thousands of clones, 70% to 75% seen once. The input for sequencing was PBMCs, taken after 12 months of ibrutinib treatment. Every receptor here comes from a human donor with chronic lymphocytic leukemia.

Only a few counts were recorded for this clone. The J gene is TRBJ1-1, the V gene TRBV15, with 7 bases aligning to TRBD1. V shed 9 bases, J shed 4 bases, and the junction held 11 bases outside the gene matches. CDR1 is LNHNV and CDR2 is YYDKDF in the germline V gene (reference sequence). The CDR3 runs 14 residues. DNA of the CDR3: TGTGCCACTTCCGGCAGGGGGTTTTCCACTGAAGCTTTCTTT. This translates into CATSGRGFSTEAFF.

CDR3 in DNA: TGTGCCAGCTCACCCCCCGGGGTAGCTTGGGAGCAGTTCTTC. This gives the protein CASSPPGVAWEQFF. The chain recombines TRBV18 with TRBJ2-1, with D possibly being TRBD2 (5 bases). This CDR3 is 14 amino acids long. CDR1 and CDR2 from the germline V gene are KGHSH and LQKENI. Trimming pared 3 bases from V and 10 bases from J, leaving 16 bases between.

The chain employs TRBV27 and TRBJ1-2, with D possibly matching TRBD1 (6 bases). The CDR3 has 13 amino acids. Germline CDR1 reads MNHEY; CDR2 reads SMNVEV (reference sequence). V was shortened by 6 bases and J by 5 bases, with 13 bases between the two germline ends. Here the CDR3 reads CASSSTGAYGYTF. CDR3 in DNA: TGTGCCAGCAGCTCGACAGGCGCGTATGGCTACACCTTC.

The chain has TRBV29-1 and TRBJ1-1; D gene ambiguous. The CDR3 covers 12 residues. Germline lookup yields CDR1 SQVTM and CDR2 ANQGSEA. The V gene lost 5 bases and the J gene lost 7 bases, with 14 bases spanning the gap. CDR3 sequence reads: CSVPDPSFEAFF. Written as DNA, the CDR3 is TGCAGCGTTCCAGACCCCTCCTTTGAAGCTTTCTTT. The full variable domain, rest sourced from reference TRBV29-1 and TRBJ1-1, is SAVISQKPSRDICQRGTSLTIQCQVDSQVTMMFWYRQQPGQSLTLIATANQGSEATYESGFVIDKFPISRPNLTFSTLTVSNMSPEDSSIYLCSVPDPSFEAFFGQGTRLTVV.

The rearrangement links TRBV6-5 to TRBJ2-7; 10 nucleotides align to TRBD1. This CDR3 comprises 14 residues. V lost 4 bases, J lost 3 bases, and 3 bases stayed unmatched. From germline, CDR1 is MNHEY and CDR2 SVGAGI. The CDR3 DNA reads as TGTGCCAGCAGTTCCCGGGACAGGGGCTACGAGCAGTACTTC. Its translation: CASSSRDRGYEQYF.

CDR3 protein: CATSSGEWGDTQYF. The DNA of the CDR3 is TGTGCCACCAGCAGCGGAGAATGGGGAGATACGCAGTATTTT. The chain uses TRBV15 and TRBJ2-3; D remains unclear. CDR1 and CDR2 from the germline V gene are LNHNV and YYDKDF (reference sequence). CDR3 length equals 14 residues. The V end was cut by 3 bases, the J end by 5 bases, with 12 bases between.

The V and J genes are TRBV18 and TRBJ1-5; no clear D gene. Trimming took 6 bases from V and 0 from J, leaving 18 bases between them. Germline V gene data show CDR1 as KGHSH and CDR2 as LQKENI. This CDR3 has 17 residues. In nucleotides, the CDR3 is TGTGCCAGCTCCCCAAAGGGAGATACAGTTAGCAATCAGCCCCAGCATTTT. Encoded protein: CASSPKGDTVSNQPQHF. The full variable domain, rest sourced from reference TRBV18 and TRBJ1-5, is NAGVMQNPRHLVRRRGQEARLRCSPMKGHSHVYWYRQLPEEGLKFMVYLQKENIIDESGMPKERFSAEFPKEGPSILRIQQVVRGDSAAYFCASSPKGDTVSNQPQHFGDGTRLSIL.

J is TRBJ2-5 and V is TRBV2; 8 nucleotides line up with TRBD2. CDR3 length: 15 amino acids. Germline CDR1 and CDR2: SNHLY and FYNNEI. V shed 5 bases and J 1 base; nucleotides not matched to a gene: 6. In DNA form, the CDR3 reads TGTGCCAGCAGTAAACAGGGACTAGTCCAAGAGACCCAGTACTTC. It specifies CASSKQGLVQETQYF. Variable domain in full (rest from reference TRBV2 and TRBJ2-5): EPEVTQTPSHQVTQMGQEVILRCVPISNHLYFYWYRQILGQKVEFLVSFYNNEISEKSEIFDDQFSVERPDGSNFTLKIRSTKLEDSAMYFCASSKQGLVQETQYFGPGTRLLVL.